One sample yielded the 19 T cell receptor beta chains listed below, sequenced in a study of neoadjuvant nivolumab and ipilimumab in lung cancer. Here immunoSEQ multiplex PCR was the method, and the copy in TCRdb shows in-frame clones only, minus some. Of about 20,000 clones detected, around 86% appear once; the ten largest clones hold less than 2.5%. Sequenced here: peripheral blood, sampled before neoadjuvant nivolumab, alone or with ipilimumab. Receptors were obtained from an adult with non-small cell lung cancer.

V is TRBV18 and J is TRBJ2-7, with D maybe TRBD1 (6 bases). The CDR3 totals 15 residues. V lost 3 bases and J 3 bases, leaving 15 bases between the germline ends. Per germline, CDR1 KGHSH and CDR2 LQKENI. The CDR3 here is CASSPAHRESYEQYF. The CDR3 nucleotides read TGTGCCAGCTCACCCGCCCACAGGGAAAGCTACGAGCAGTACTTC.

This clone was seen a single time. This chain uses TRBV29-1 with TRBJ1-1; D possibly corresponds to TRBD1 (6 bases). This CDR3 contains 12 residues. The V end lost 2 bases, the J end lost 4 bases, and 8 bases lay between the germline ends. CDR1 and CDR2 from the germline V gene are SQVTM and ANQGSEA. The CDR3 DNA follows: TGCAGCGTTGAAACAGGGCCCACTGAAGCTTTCTTT. It is translated as CSVETGPTEAFF.

The chain uses TRBV11-1 and TRBJ2-3, with D perhaps TRBD1 (6 bases). Per the germline V gene, CDR1 is SGHAT and CDR2 is FQDESV (reference sequence). The CDR3 runs 15 residues. The ends were cut back, 1 base at V and 1 base at J, with 9 bases in the middle. The CDR3 nucleotides are TGTGCCAGCAGCTTAGAACAGGGTGGCACAGATACGCAGTATTTT. This translates into CASSLEQGGTDTQYF. Combining the CDR3 with reference TRBV11-1 and TRBJ2-3 gives the whole variable domain EAEVAQSPRYKITEKSQAVAFWCDPISGHATLYWYRQILGQGPELLVQFQDESVVDDSQLPKDRFSAERLKGVDSTLKIQPAELGDSAMYLCASSLEQGGTDTQYFGPGTRLTVL.

CDR3 protein: CASSRTASYEQYF. The CDR3 DNA follows: TGCGCCAGCAGCCGCACAGCCTCCTACGAGCAGTACTTC. The genes are TRBV4-1 and TRBJ2-7; D gene unclear. The germline V gene has CDR1 MGHRA and CDR2 YSYEKL. The CDR3 runs 13 residues. Trimming shortened V by 4 bases and J by 0 bases, and 7 bases separated the two germline ends.

This clone was counted between two and nine times. CDR3 sequence (DNA): TGTGCCACCAGCACCGGGACAGGCAATCAGCCCCAGCATTTT. As protein: CATSTGTGNQPQHF. The rearrangement uses TRBV15 and TRBJ1-5; 7 bases agree with TRBD1. The CDR3 contains 14 residues. Germline loops: CDR1 LNHNV, CDR2 YYDKDF (reference sequence). V was pared by 4 bases and J by 2 bases, with 2 bases of the junction left unmatched. The full variable domain, completed using reference TRBV15 and TRBJ1-5, is DAMVIQNPRYQVTQFGKPVTLSCSQTLNHNVMYWYQQKSSQAPKLLFHYYDKDFNNEADTPDNFQSRRPNTSFCFLDIRSPGLGDTAMYLCATSTGTGNQPQHFGDGTRLSIL.

The CDR3 spells CASSPTDGNEQFF. For the CDR3, the DNA is TGTGCCAGCAGCCCGACAGATGGTAATGAGCAGTTCTTC. This chain joins TRBV7-9 and TRBJ2-1; D might be TRBD1 (5 bases). There are 13 residues in the CDR3. Germline assignment: CDR1 SEHNR and CDR2 FQNEAQ (reference sequence). V shed 5 bases and J shed 7 bases, with 12 bases lying between them.

The V gene is TRBV6-5, the J gene TRBJ1-5; D is unclear. Trimming took off 5 bases at V and 2 bases at J, with 10 bases between the two ends. This CDR3 contains 14 residues. Looked up from germline, CDR1 is MNHEY and CDR2 is SVGAGI. In nucleotides, the CDR3 is TGTGCCAGCAGTCAGACCCCGCGCAATCAGCCCCAGCATTTT. Its translation: CASSQTPRNQPQHF.

This clone is a singleton in its sample. V usage is TRBV9 and J usage is TRBJ1-2, with D unclear. CDR1 and CDR2 from the germline V gene are SGDLS and YYNGEE. The CDR3 is made up of 13 amino acids. V was clipped by 0 bases and J by 3 bases, with 6 bases between them. This chain's CDR3 is CASSVDGDYGYTF. As DNA, the CDR3 is TGTGCCAGCAGCGTAGACGGGGACTATGGCTACACCTTC.

The V call is TRBV6-5, the J call TRBJ2-7; 8 bases align to TRBD1. There are 13 residues in the CDR3. J lost 3 bases, V lost 6 bases, and 4 bases had no gene match. Germline V CDR1 and CDR2: MNHEY, SVGAGI. In DNA form, the CDR3 reads TGTGCCAGCAGGCCTGACAGGGGCTACGAGCAGTACTTC. Protein product: CASRPDRGYEQYF.

The V call is TRBV5-4, the J call TRBJ1-1; TRBD1 aligns across 7 bases. CDR3 length equals 15 residues. The V segment lost 0 bases and the J segment 1 base; nucleotides outside the gene matches: 3. Germline assignment: CDR1 SGHNT and CDR2 YYREEE (reference sequence). CDR3 sequence reads: CASSLGGQQNTEAFF. CDR3 DNA: TGTGCCAGCAGCTTGGGGGGACAGCAGAACACTGAAGCTTTCTTT.

The chain combines TRBV10-1 with TRBJ2-7; no definite D call. V lost 2 bases to trimming and J lost 2 bases, with 7 bases between them. This CDR3 is 13 amino acids long. Germline V gives CDR1 WNHNN, CDR2 SYGVQD (reference sequence). CDR3 DNA: TGCGCCAGCAGTGAGAGGGTAACCTACGAGCAGTACTTC. Translating it yields CASSERVTYEQYF.

This chain joins TRBV30 and TRBJ1-5; D gene uncertain. The CDR3 is made up of 15 amino acids. From germline, CDR1 is GTSNPN and CDR2 SVGIG (reference sequence). V was shortened by 2 bases and J by 1 base, with 12 bases between the two germline ends. CDR3 in amino acids: CAWSSNARSNQPQHF. The CDR3 DNA is TGTGCCTGGAGTTCAAACGCCCGAAGCAATCAGCCCCAGCATTTT.

The rearrangement links TRBV6-5 to TRBJ1-2; the match to TRBD1 covers 8 bases. The CDR3 runs 15 residues. Germline assignment: CDR1 MNHEY and CDR2 SVGAGI. V lost 0 bases and J lost 2; bases outside the gene matches: 2. This CDR3 is CASSYSGQGNYGYTF. The CDR3, as DNA: TGTGCCAGCAGTTACTCTGGACAGGGAAACTATGGCTACACCTTC.

The J gene is TRBJ2-3, the V gene TRBV9; D unresolved. Trimming left V 3 bases short and J 0 bases short, with 2 bases between. CDR1 SGDLS and CDR2 YYNGEE come from the germline V gene. The CDR3 consists of 12 residues. The CDR3 is CASSASTDTQYF. CDR3 DNA: TGTGCCAGCAGCGCCAGCACAGATACGCAGTATTTT.

This clone was found a few times. The chain combines TRBV7-9 with TRBJ1-5, with D perhaps TRBD1 (5 bases). In germline, CDR1 is SEHNR, CDR2 FQNEAQ (reference sequence). The ends were cut back, 1 base at V and 6 bases at J, with 13 bases in the middle. CDR3 length: 15 residues. CDR3 residues: CASSLDGARGQPQHF. For the CDR3, the DNA is TGTGCCAGCAGCTTAGATGGGGCCCGGGGTCAGCCCCAGCATTTT.

This clone was detected only once. The rearrangement joins TRBV4-1 to TRBJ2-7; 11 bases agree with TRBD2. With 1 base clipped from V and 2 bases from J, the junction kept 13 bases outside the gene matches. This CDR3 contains 19 residues. The V gene's germline CDR1 is MGHRA and CDR2 YSYEKL. Here the CDR3 DNA reads TGCGCCAGCAGCCAAGGCATATTTAGCGGGAGGGGTCCGGCCTACGAGCAGTACTTC. Protein product: CASSQGIFSGRGPAYEQYF.

CDR3 bases: TGCGCCAGCAGCCAAGATAGGAGCGGGGCTTTCTCCCCAGATACGCAGTATTTT. Translation gives CASSQDRSGAFSPDTQYF. The chain joins TRBV4-1 to TRBJ2-3; 7 positions match TRBD2. Looked up from germline, CDR1 is MGHRA and CDR2 is YSYEKL. The V gene end was trimmed by 0 bases and the J gene end by 4 bases; junction bases not matched to a gene: 13. CDR3 length: 18 residues.

The chain links TRBV5-1 to TRBJ2-3; 12 nucleotides line up with TRBD2. J gave up 4 bases and V 5 bases, and 5 bases lay outside the gene matches. The CDR3 is made up of 15 amino acids. Germline loops: CDR1 SGHRS, CDR2 YFSETQ. The CDR3 reads CASRRLAGDPDTQYF. CDR3 DNA sequence: TGCGCCAGCAGGAGACTAGCGGGAGACCCAGATACGCAGTATTTT.

The rearrangement uses TRBV10-2 and TRBJ1-4; a possible D gene is TRBD1 (5 bases). V lost 3 bases and J lost 8, with 13 bases in between. The CDR3 covers 14 residues. Germline CDR1 WSHSY, CDR2 SAAADI. DNA for the CDR3: TGCGCCAGCAGTGACGCGCAGGGATCCGAAAAACTGTTTTTT. It translates to CASSDAQGSEKLFF.